These T cell receptor beta chains were read from a single sample in a study of cytomegalovirus exposure and HLA in healthy donors. Here immunoSEQ multiplex PCR was the method, and the copy in TCRdb shows in-frame clones only, minus some. Counted here are some 200,000 clones, roughly 80% occurring once; the ten biggest clones make up 1.7%. Sequencing was done on a sample of PBMCs. The receptors shown here come from a woman aged 18-29 years in good health and CMV-seronegative. The CDR3 runs from the conserved cysteine through the conserved F or W. D genes are given only for firm matches. Clone size is given for some rows only: seen once, a few or many times, or a class if the clone is expanded.

d_call: -
cdr3_length: 15
j_call: TRBJ1-4
clone_size: -
v_call: TRBV5-1
cdr3_nt: TGCGCCAGCAGCTTGGGGACAAGCGGGGGTGAAAAACTGTTTTTT
cdr3_aa: CASSLGTSGGEKLFF

d_call: TRBD2
cdr3_length: 18
j_call: TRBJ2-2
clone_size: -
v_call: TRBV5-5
cdr3_nt: TGTGCCAGCAGCTCGGGGGTCGGACTAGCGGGGTACACCGGGGAGCTGTTTTTT
cdr3_aa: CASSSGVGLAGYTGELFF

d_call: -
cdr3_length: 16
j_call: TRBJ1-4
clone_size: -
v_call: TRBV28
cdr3_nt: TGTGCCAGCAGTTTAAGGGGGGGCCCCGAGGGTGAAAAACTGTTTTTT
cdr3_aa: CASSLRGGPEGEKLFF

d_call: -
cdr3_length: 16
j_call: TRBJ1-5
clone_size: -
v_call: TRBV28
cdr3_nt: TGTGCCAGCACCCTCCCAGAGGGTTCTGGCAATCAGCCCCAGCATTTT
cdr3_aa: CASTLPEGSGNQPQHF

d_call: -
cdr3_length: 16
j_call: TRBJ1-1
clone_size: -
v_call: TRBV28
cdr3_nt: TGTGCCAGCAGCTCGTTTTTATCGGAGAAACCGATTGAAGCTTTCTTT
cdr3_aa: CASSSFLSEKPIEAFF

d_call: TRBD1
cdr3_length: 15
j_call: TRBJ1-5
clone_size: -
v_call: TRBV6-1
cdr3_nt: TGTGCCAGCAGTCCCGACAGGGGCGTCAATCAGCCCCAGCATTTT
cdr3_aa: CASSPDRGVNQPQHF

d_call: -
cdr3_length: 16
j_call: TRBJ2-5
clone_size: -
v_call: TRBV12-1
cdr3_nt: TGTGCCAGCAGCTTTAAATGGGCAGATCCCCAAGAGACCCAGTACTTC
cdr3_aa: CASSFKWADPQETQYF

d_call: -
cdr3_length: 18
j_call: TRBJ2-4
clone_size: -
v_call: TRBV11-2
cdr3_nt: TGTGCCAGCAGCTTCATAGGAGGAGGGAGCTCGGTCAAAAACATTCAGTACTTC
cdr3_aa: CASSFIGGGSSVKNIQYF

d_call: TRBD1
cdr3_length: 15
j_call: TRBJ2-3
clone_size: -
v_call: TRBV5-4
cdr3_nt: TGTGCCAGCAGCTTGGGACAGGGGGACACAGATACGCAGTATTTT
cdr3_aa: CASSLGQGDTDTQYF

d_call: TRBD2
cdr3_length: 15
j_call: TRBJ2-1
clone_size: -
v_call: TRBV11-3
cdr3_nt: TGTGCCAGCAGCGTTCTAGCGGGAACCTACAATGAGCAGTTCTTC
cdr3_aa: CASSVLAGTYNEQFF

d_call: -
cdr3_length: 16
j_call: TRBJ1-2
clone_size: -
v_call: TRBV27
cdr3_nt: TGTGCCAGCAGTTTATCTACGGGGGGAGTTAACTATGGCTACACCTTC
cdr3_aa: CASSLSTGGVNYGYTF

d_call: -
cdr3_length: 11
j_call: TRBJ1-1
clone_size: few
v_call: TRBV5-6
cdr3_nt: TGTGCCAGCAGCTTGTCAACTGAAGCTTTCTTT
cdr3_aa: CASSLSTEAFF

d_call: -
cdr3_length: 16
j_call: TRBJ2-3
clone_size: -
v_call: TRBV15
cdr3_nt: TGTGCCACCAGCCCCCACCGGAGTTTAGGCACAGATACGCAGTATTTT
cdr3_aa: CATSPHRSLGTDTQYF

d_call: TRBD1
cdr3_length: 17
j_call: TRBJ2-2
clone_size: -
v_call: TRBV15
cdr3_nt: TGTGCCACCAGCGGGTTTCCTGGGACAGGGAGGGTCGGGGAGCTGTTTTTT
cdr3_aa: CATSGFPGTGRVGELFF

d_call: -
cdr3_length: 16
j_call: TRBJ2-1
clone_size: -
v_call: TRBV30
cdr3_nt: TGTGCCTGGAGCGTCCGACGACGCGGCCGGTACAATGAGCAGTTCTTC
cdr3_aa: CAWSVRRRGRYNEQFF

d_call: TRBD1
cdr3_length: 13
j_call: TRBJ1-1
clone_size: -
v_call: TRBV2
cdr3_nt: TGTGCCAGCAGGGGACAGGGGTTCACTGAAGCTTTCTTT
cdr3_aa: CASRGQGFTEAFF

d_call: -
cdr3_length: 21
j_call: TRBJ1-1
clone_size: many
v_call: TRBV4-3
cdr3_nt: TGCGCCAGCAGCCAAGATATTTATTTAGTCGCCAGGGGCTTGGGCAACACTGAAGCTTTCTTT
cdr3_aa: CASSQDIYLVARGLGNTEAFF